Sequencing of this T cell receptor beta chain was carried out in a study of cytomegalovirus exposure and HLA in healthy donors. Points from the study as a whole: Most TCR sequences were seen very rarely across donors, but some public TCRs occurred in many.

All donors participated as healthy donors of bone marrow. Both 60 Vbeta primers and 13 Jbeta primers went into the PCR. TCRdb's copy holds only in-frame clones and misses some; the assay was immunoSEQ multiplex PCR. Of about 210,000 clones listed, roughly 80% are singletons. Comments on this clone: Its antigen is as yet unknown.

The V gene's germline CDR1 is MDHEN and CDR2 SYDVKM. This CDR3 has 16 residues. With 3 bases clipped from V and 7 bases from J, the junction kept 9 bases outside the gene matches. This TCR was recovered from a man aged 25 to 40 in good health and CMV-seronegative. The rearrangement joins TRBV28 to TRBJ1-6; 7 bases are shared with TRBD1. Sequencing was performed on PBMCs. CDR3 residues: CASSLQGPGQNSPLHF. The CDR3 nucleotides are TGTGCCAGCAGTTTGCAGGGACCGGGACAGAATTCACCCCTCCACTTT.